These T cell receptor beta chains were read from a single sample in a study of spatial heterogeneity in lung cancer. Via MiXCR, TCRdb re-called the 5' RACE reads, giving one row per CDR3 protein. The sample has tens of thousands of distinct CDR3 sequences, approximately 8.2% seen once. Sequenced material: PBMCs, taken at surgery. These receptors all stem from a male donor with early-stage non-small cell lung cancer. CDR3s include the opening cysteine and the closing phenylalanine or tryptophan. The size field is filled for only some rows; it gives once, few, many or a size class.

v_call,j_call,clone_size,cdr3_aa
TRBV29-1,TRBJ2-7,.,CSVEKWRESSYEQYF
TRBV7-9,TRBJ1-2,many,CASSLAQNNYGYTF
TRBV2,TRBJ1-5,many,CASSQTGDRGNQPQHF
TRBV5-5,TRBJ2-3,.,CASSSSFGGTSTDTQYF
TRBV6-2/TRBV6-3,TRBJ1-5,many,CASSYDRIQPQHF
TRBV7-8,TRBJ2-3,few,CASSLDSSRDTQYF
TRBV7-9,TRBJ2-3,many,CASSPTGRYTDTQYF
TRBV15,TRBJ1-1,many,CATSKGNTEAFF
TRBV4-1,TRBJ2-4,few,CASSQGLQMGLAKNIQYF
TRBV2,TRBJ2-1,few,CASSPTRVWEQFF
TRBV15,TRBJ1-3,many,CATSRVVDLYSGNTIYF
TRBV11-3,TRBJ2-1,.,CASSFQGDNEQFF
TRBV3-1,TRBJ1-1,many,CASSQTGGEAFF
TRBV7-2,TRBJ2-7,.,CASSLQAELYEQYF
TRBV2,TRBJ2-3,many,CASTLNVDTQYF
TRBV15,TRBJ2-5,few,CATSRVGLGGEETQYF
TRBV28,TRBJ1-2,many,CASRAPGLLYGYTF
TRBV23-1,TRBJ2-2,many,CASSRELRNTGELFF
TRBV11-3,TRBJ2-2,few,CASSMAGLGGELFF
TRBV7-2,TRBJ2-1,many,CASSWTSGRAYLGNEQFF
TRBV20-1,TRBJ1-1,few,CSASARDRGTEAFF
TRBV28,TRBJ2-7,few,CASSRTGTGSYEQYF
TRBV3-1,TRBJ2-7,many,CASSQSYEQYF
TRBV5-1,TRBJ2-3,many,CASSSPSPGADTQYF
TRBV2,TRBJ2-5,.,CASKTSGGAGQETQYF
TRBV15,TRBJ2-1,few,CATSRVPGQGSEQFF
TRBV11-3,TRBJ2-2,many,CASSLAVHTGELFF
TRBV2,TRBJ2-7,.,CASSDDTGSYEQYF
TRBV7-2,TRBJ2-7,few,CASSLTSGGAQEQYF
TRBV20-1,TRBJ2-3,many,CSAKSPLAGGKGDTQYF
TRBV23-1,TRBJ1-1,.,CASSQPNFPTDLNTEAFF
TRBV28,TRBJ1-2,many,CASSPPAGTYGYTF
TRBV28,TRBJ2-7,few,CASTPPTRNYEQYF
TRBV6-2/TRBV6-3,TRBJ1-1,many,CASSYGPGRRNTEAFF
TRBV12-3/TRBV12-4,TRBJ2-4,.,CASSLLAPPNIQYF
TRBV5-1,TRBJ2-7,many,CASSTGLAGVVEQYF
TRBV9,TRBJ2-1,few,CASSLSASGSLNEQFF
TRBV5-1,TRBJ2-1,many,CASSQGHYNEQFF
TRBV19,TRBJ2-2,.,CAIGQAGDTGELFF
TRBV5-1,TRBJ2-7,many,CASSSGQGSYEQYF
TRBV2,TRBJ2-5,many,CASSPGTNQETQYF
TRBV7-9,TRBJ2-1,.,CASSSGQIFYNEQFF
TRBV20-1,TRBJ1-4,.,CSARDGPNEKLFF
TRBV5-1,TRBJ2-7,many,CASSLRQGITYEQYF
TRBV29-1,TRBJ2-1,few,CSVEEGAGVEFF
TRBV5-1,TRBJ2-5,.,CASSIGTYEETQYF
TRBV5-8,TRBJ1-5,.,CASSFKGGHINQPQHF
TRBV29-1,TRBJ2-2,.,CSVWTGGTGELFF
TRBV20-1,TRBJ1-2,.,CSASPEGPIYGYTF
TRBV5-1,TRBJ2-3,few,CASSIGPLSTDTQYF
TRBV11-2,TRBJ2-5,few,CASSLGGAETQYF
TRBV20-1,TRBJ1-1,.,CSAKLLRDTNTEAFF
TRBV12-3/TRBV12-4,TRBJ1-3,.,CASSLGGLEYGNTIYF
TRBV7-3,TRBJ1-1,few,CASRSRGSMNTEAFF
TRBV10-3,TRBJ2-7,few,CATTQGGGYEQYF
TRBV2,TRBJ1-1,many,CASIYPYRGPRMNTEAFF
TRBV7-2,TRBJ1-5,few,CASSLPGNQPQHF
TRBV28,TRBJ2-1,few,CATTNGDYSIYEQFF
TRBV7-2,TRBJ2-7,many,CASSFPGRNYEQYF